This T cell receptor (beta chain) was sequenced for a study of blood T cell repertoires in COVID-19. The V gene lost 0 bases and the J gene lost 1 base, with 11 bases spanning the gap. The CDR3 has 17 amino acids. Germline assignment: CDR1 SGHRS and CDR2 YFSETQ. Across over 20 US areas, participants ranged in age from roughly 18 to 95 years. Membership in each cohort depended on participant-reported clinical history. Repertoires were generated with immunoSEQ multiplex PCR, while TCRdb's copy carries only in-frame clones and drops some. The sample has over 200,000 clones, roughly nine tenths seen once.

The J gene is TRBJ2-6, the V gene TRBV5-1; D remains unclear. The sequence was collected from a woman aged 45-59 years in a cohort exposed to, infected with or recovered from COVID-19 (not recorded which). The source material was PBMCs or T cells enriched from blood (not recorded which). CDR3: CASSLEFISSGANVLTF. CDR3 bases: TGCGCCAGCAGCTTGGAATTTATCAGTTCTGGGGCCAACGTCCTGACTTTC.